The clone carrying this T cell receptor beta chain was picked up a small number of times. Its antigen is unidentified. cDNA synthesis used the whole RNA isolate, giving expressed TCRB sequences. The protocol was immunoSEQ multiplex PCR, while the TCRdb copy is restricted to in-frame clones and leaves out a portion. This repertoire shows about 660,000 clones, around 15% found once; its top ten account for 0.035% to 0.04%. The record originates from a study of beta chain features in type 1 diabetes. The wider study: Patients looked much like healthy donors when it came to age, gender and cell yields.

The study's findings and limits: Moderately but significantly shorter TCRB CDR3s were found in Type 1 diabetes patients in all four CD4+ subsets. Type 1 diabetes patients had VDJ junctions that carried fewer insertions and more deletions. These data did not resolve whether HLA type affects TCRB rearrangement.

Trimming cost V 5 bases and J 3 bases, with 10 bases left between them. This CDR3 region has 13 residues. From germline, CDR1 is SGHTA and CDR2 FQGNSA. Stem cell-like memory, regulatory, central memory and naive CD4+ cells were sorted via CD45RO/CCR7/CD25/CD127/CD95/CD27. The receptor's source is a man between 18 and 35 years old with type 1 diabetes. Sequenced material: naive CD4+ T cells from blood. V and J are TRBV7-2 and TRBJ2-5; unclear D gene. The CDR3 DNA is TGTGCCAGCAGCCGTTCGGTGGAAGAGACCCAGTACTTC. It translates to CASSRSVEETQYF. Together with reference TRBV7-2 and TRBJ2-5, the CDR3 gives the full variable domain: GAGVSQSPSNKVTEKGKDVELRCDPISGHTALYWYRQSLGQGLEFLIYFQGNSAPDKSGLPSDRFSAERTGGSVSTLTIQRTQQEDSAVYLCASSRSVEETQYFGPGTRLLVL.